The T cell receptor beta chain described here comes from a study of T cells in Graves' hyperthyroidism and ophthalmopathy. Researchers amplified the TCR beta CDR3 regions from RNA transcripts. A first-round RT-PCR of the TCR CDR3 used the HTBI primer set. TCRdb redid the calling of the multiplex PCR reads with MiXCR, one entry per CDR3 protein. The data show hundreds of thousands of distinct CDR3 sequences, with roughly 15% seen just once and around 14% held by the top ten. The CDR3 covers 15 residues. Germline loops: CDR1 LNHDA, CDR2 SQIVND (reference sequence). The germline V and J ends were trimmed by 1 base and 3 bases, with 10 bases remaining between them. This clonotype was found a few times.

The chain links TRBV19 to TRBJ1-5; D is possibly TRBD1 (6 bases). The sample consisted of blood. The source is a man aged 18 to 29 with Graves' ophthalmopathy. The CDR3 coding sequence is TGTGCCAGTAGTATAGGAGGACAGTACAATCAGCCCCAGCATTTT. Protein sequence: CASSIGGQYNQPQHF.